Sequencing of this TCR beta chain was carried out in a study of vaccination effects on CD4 cells after COVID-19. Study overall: It was a median of 72 days after the second dose that post-vaccine samples were obtained.

Cultured cells yielded isolated CD4+ T cells after about ten days. Two doses of either BNT162b2 or mRNA-1273 were given to each participant. Sequencing used immunoSEQ multiplex PCR; TCRdb keeps in-frame clones, though not all of them. The sample yields about 57,000 clones, approximately 81% seen once. Comments on this clone: The antigen is unknown.

The CDR3 loop spans 16 amino acids. Trimming removed 0 bases from V and 1 base from J; junction bases left unmatched: 2. Germline CDR1 reads SGDLS; CDR2 reads YYNGEE. The chain recombines TRBV9 with TRBJ2-2, with 8 bases fitting TRBD2. The sequencing used CD4+ T cells from PBMCs cultured without peptide, collected after COVID-19 vaccination. This TCR derives from a human donor who received a COVID-19 vaccine. The CDR3 sequence: CASSVAAGGNTGELFF. The CDR3 region has the DNA TGTGCCAGCAGCGTAGCGGCGGGGGGGAACACCGGGGAGCTGTTTTTT.